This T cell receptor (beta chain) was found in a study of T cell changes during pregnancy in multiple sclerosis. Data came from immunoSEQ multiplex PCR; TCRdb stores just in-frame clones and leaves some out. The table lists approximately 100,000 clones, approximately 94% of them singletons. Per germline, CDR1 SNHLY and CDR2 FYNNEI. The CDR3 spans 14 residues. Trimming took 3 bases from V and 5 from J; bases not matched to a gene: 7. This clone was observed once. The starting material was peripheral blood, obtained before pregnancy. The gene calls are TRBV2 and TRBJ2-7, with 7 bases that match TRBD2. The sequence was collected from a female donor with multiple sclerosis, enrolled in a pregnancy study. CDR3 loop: CASSDKKRDNEQYF. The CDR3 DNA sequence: TGTGCCAGCAGTGATAAAAAGCGGGATAACGAGCAGTACTTC.